A single sample gave rise to the 18 T cell receptor beta chains below, sequenced in a study of sequential checkpoint blockade in melanoma. Sample treatment: randomized to nivolumab then ipilimumab (arm A) or the reverse (arm B). Generated by immunoSEQ multiplex PCR, the TCRdb table keeps only in-frame clones and is missing some. This sample carries 15,000 to 20,000 clones, 72% of them seen once, and the ten largest clones take 12%. This material consisted of CD8+ T cells sorted from blood (inferred from file names), taken from a patient given nivolumab and ipilimumab in sequence. Receptor source: a human donor with melanoma.

A few counts support this clone. The chain employs TRBV7-9 and TRBJ1-5; D gene ambiguous. Per the germline V gene, CDR1 is SEHNR and CDR2 is FQNEAQ (reference sequence). The CDR3 runs to 14 residues. Trimming left V 4 bases short and J 1 base short, with 8 bases between. The CDR3 DNA is TGTGCCAGCAGCTACCCGGGGAGCAATCAGCCCCAGCATTTT. Its protein is CASSYPGSNQPQHF. Full variable domain (rest looked up from reference TRBV7-9 and TRBJ1-5): DTGVSQNPRHKITKRGQNVTFRCDPISEHNRLYWYRQTLGQGPEFLTYFQNEAQLEKSRLLSDRFSAERPKGSFSTLEIQRTEQGDSAMYLCASSYPGSNQPQHFGDGTRLSIL.

The V and J genes are TRBV6-5 and TRBJ2-5, with D maybe TRBD2 (5 bases). This CDR3 region has 15 residues. V was clipped by 0 bases and J by 3 bases, with 11 bases between them. Per germline, CDR1 MNHEY and CDR2 SVGAGI. CDR3 nucleotides: TGTGCCAGCAGTTACTCGAGGGTTGTGGAAGAGACCCAGTACTTC. Protein: CASSYSRVVEETQYF.

This clone was observed once. The chain carries TRBV5-6 and TRBJ1-5; 8 bases align to TRBD1. This CDR3 has 15 residues. V shed 3 bases and J 2 bases; nucleotides not matched to a gene: 4. Germline lookup yields CDR1 SGHDT and CDR2 YYEEEE. CDR3 nucleotides: TGTGCCAGCAGCTCGACAGGGGCTGGCAATCAGCCCCAGCATTTT. Its translation is CASSSTGAGNQPQHF.

This chain links TRBV5-1 with TRBJ1-1, with D uncertain. Germline loops: CDR1 SGHRS, CDR2 YFSETQ. The CDR3 contains 12 residues. V dropped 5 bases and J dropped 4 bases, with 9 bases sitting between them. The CDR3 DNA is TGCGCCAGCAGGCAGGCGGGCACTGAAGCTTTCTTT. As protein: CASRQAGTEAFF.

The chain recombines TRBV5-1 with TRBJ2-7, with 11 bases aligning to TRBD2. From germline, CDR1 is SGHRS and CDR2 YFSETQ. Losses at the gene ends were 5 bases for V and 0 bases for J; bases not matched to a gene: 4. This CDR3 region has 15 residues. The DNA for the CDR3 is TGCGCCAGCAGATCAACTAGCGGGAGCTCCTACGAGCAGTACTTC. As protein: CASRSTSGSSYEQYF.

The chain has TRBV27 and TRBJ1-1; D may be TRBD1 (6 bases). From germline, CDR1 is MNHEY and CDR2 SMNVEV (reference sequence). V was clipped by 5 bases and J by 4 bases, with 11 bases between them. This CDR3 is built from 13 residues. In DNA, the CDR3 is TGTGCCAGCAGTATCGACAGGATCACTGAAGCTTTCTTT. Protein: CASSIDRITEAFF.

CDR3 sequence: CAWEAEYEQYF. CDR3 nucleotide sequence: TGTGCCTGGGAAGCGGAGTACGAGCAGTACTTC. The chain recombines TRBV30 with TRBJ2-7, with D perhaps matching TRBD2 (5 bases). V was pared by 5 bases and J by 4 bases, with 9 bases between. Germline CDR1 GTSNPN, CDR2 SVGIG (reference sequence). The length of the CDR3 is 11 residues.

This chain connects TRBV30 to TRBJ2-5, with 10 bases aligning to TRBD1. The CDR3 spans 14 residues. CDR1 GTSNPN and CDR2 SVGIG come from the germline V gene (reference sequence). V trimming: 4 bases; J trimming: 5 bases; junction bases outside the gene matches: 7. This CDR3 is CAWMGAGQGETQYF. CDR3 coding DNA: TGTGCCTGGATGGGGGCGGGACAGGGGGAGACCCAGTACTTC.

V usage is TRBV19 and J usage is TRBJ2-2; 10 nucleotides match TRBD2. Trimming took 0 bases from V and 6 from J; bases not matched to a gene: 10. The CDR3 length is 18 residues. The germline gives CDR1 LNHDA, CDR2 SQIVND (reference sequence). The CDR3 coding sequence is TGTGCCAGTAGTATAGAGGCTAGCGGGAGATTTAAGGCCGGGGAGCTGTTTTTT. This codes for CASSIEASGRFKAGELFF. Together with reference TRBV19 and TRBJ2-2, the CDR3 gives the full variable domain: DGGITQSPKYLFRKEGQNVTLSCEQNLNHDAMYWYRQDPGQGLRLIYYSQIVNDFQKGDIAEGYSVSREKKESFPLTVTSAQKNPTAFYLCASSIEASGRFKAGELFFGEGSRLTVL.

The rearrangement links TRBV2 to TRBJ1-5, with D unresolved. V dropped 6 bases and J dropped 0 bases, with 12 bases sitting between them. Germline assignment: CDR1 SNHLY and CDR2 FYNNEI. CDR3 length: 15 amino acids. The CDR3 loop reads CASSPGIPSNQPQHF. The CDR3 DNA sequence: TGTGCCAGCAGCCCCGGGATCCCTAGCAATCAGCCCCAGCATTTT.

The chain links TRBV6-1 to TRBJ2-7, with TRBD2 as a possible D gene (6 bases). Germline loops: CDR1 MNHNS, CDR2 SASEGT. The CDR3 contains 12 residues. V was cut by 5 bases and J by 7 bases, with 12 bases left in between. CDR3 in amino acids: CASSSRLEEQYF. CDR3 DNA: TGTGCCAGCAGTTCTCGACTAGAGGAGCAGTACTTC.

This clone is judged medium-sized. V and J are TRBV7-9 and TRBJ1-1; TRBD1 matches at 9 bases. The length of the CDR3 is 13 residues. In germline, CDR1 is SEHNR, CDR2 FQNEAQ (reference sequence). The ends lost 4 bases at V and 5 bases at J; junction bases unmatched: 2. The CDR3 sequence is CASSWGQGTEAFF. In DNA form, the CDR3 reads TGTGCCAGCAGCTGGGGACAGGGAACTGAAGCTTTCTTT.

The rearrangement uses TRBV9 and TRBJ2-7, with 9 bases aligning to TRBD1. The CDR3 loop spans 14 amino acids. J was trimmed by 6 bases and V by 2 bases; bases with no gene match: 6. Germline CDR1 reads SGDLS; CDR2 reads YYNGEE. The CDR3 coding sequence is TGTGCCAGCAGCGTCTTGGACAGGGGTTCCGAGCAGTACTTC. It is translated as CASSVLDRGSEQYF.

The rearrangement uses TRBV29-1 and TRBJ2-5; D is unclear. The CDR3 length is 11 residues. Germline CDR1 SQVTM, CDR2 ANQGSEA. The CDR3 spells CRAGPPGTQYF. As DNA, the CDR3 is TGCAGAGCTGGCCCCCCGGGGACCCAGTACTTC.

The V gene is TRBV19, the J gene TRBJ1-1; D perhaps matches TRBD1 (5 bases). The CDR3 sequence is 12 residues long. The V gene's germline CDR1 is LNHDA and CDR2 SQIVND (reference sequence). Trimming took 7 bases from V and 7 from J, leaving 13 bases between them. The CDR3 is CASNPVGGEAFF. The CDR3 DNA sequence: TGTGCCAGTAATCCAGTGGGGGGTGAAGCTTTCTTT.

A few counts support this clone. The chain links TRBV15 to TRBJ2-3, with 7 positions matching TRBD2. J gave up 1 base and V 4 bases, and 2 bases lay outside the gene matches. The CDR3 is 14 residues long. Germline lookup yields CDR1 LNHNV and CDR2 YYDKDF (reference sequence). This chain's CDR3 is CATSKAGGTDTQYF. CDR3 bases: TGTGCCACCAGCAAGGCGGGAGGCACAGATACGCAGTATTTT.

The chain recombines TRBV7-9 with TRBJ2-3; 8 bases are shared with TRBD2. This CDR3 region has 16 residues. With V trimmed by 6 bases and J by 9 bases, 17 bases remained unmatched. Germline CDR1 is SEHNR and CDR2 is FQNEAQ (reference sequence). The CDR3 protein is CASRKKGLVFEETQYF. As DNA, the CDR3 is TGTGCCAGCAGGAAAAAGGGACTAGTGTTTGAGGAAACGCAGTATTTT.

This clone was seen a single time. V gene TRBV11-2 combines with J gene TRBJ2-1, with a tentative D call TRBD2 (6 bases). From germline, CDR1 is SGHAT and CDR2 FQNNGV. Trimming shortened V by 4 bases and J by 5 bases, and 18 bases separated the two germline ends. The length of the CDR3 is 16 residues. CDR3 protein: CASSSEEGSRNNEQFF. For the CDR3, the DNA is TGTGCCAGCAGCTCAGAGGAGGGTTCTAGAAACAATGAGCAGTTCTTC.